The 22 T cell receptor beta chains listed next were all sequenced from one sample in a study of CD8+ T cells in alopecia areata. Extraction of RNA preceded its reverse transcription into cDNA, which served as the sequencing template. Clones were sequenced by immunoSEQ multiplex PCR, and TCRdb holds only the in-frame ones, with some missing. The sample shows about 120,000 clones, roughly 50% of them seen only once. This sample's treatment: oral pan-JAK inhibitor, 5-10 mg twice daily. Material: CD8+ T cells sorted from blood, obtained at week 4, from a patient treated with tofacitinib. These receptors were collected from a human donor with alopecia areata.

The chain is built from TRBV2 and TRBJ2-5, with D perhaps matching TRBD2 (6 bases). Trimming cost V 7 bases and J 6 bases, with 12 bases left between them. The CDR3 extends over 12 amino acids. CDR1 is SNHLY and CDR2 is FYNNEI in the germline V gene. CDR3 sequence: CASIGGVQTQYF. The CDR3 nucleotides read TGTGCCAGCATTGGCGGGGTTCAGACCCAGTACTTC.

This clone was picked up a small number of times. V usage is TRBV4-1 and J usage is TRBJ1-5, with 11 bases matching TRBD1. Trimming at V came to 1 base and at J to 7 bases, leaving 3 bases not matched to a gene. The CDR3 sequence is 15 residues long. CDR1 is MGHRA and CDR2 is YSYEKL in the germline V gene. The CDR3 nucleotides are TGCGCCAGCAGCCAAGGGGACAGGGGGATCCAGCCCCAGCATTTT. Residues: CASSQGDRGIQPQHF.

This clone has more than one count but fewer than ten. The chain employs TRBV29-1 and TRBJ2-5; no reliable D call. Germline V gene lookup returns CDR1 SQVTM and CDR2 ANQGSEA. With 1 base removed from V and 1 base from J, the gap between germline ends came to 10 bases. The CDR3 length is 14 residues. CDR3 bases: TGCAGCGTTGAAGCCCTCGGCAGCCAAGAGACCCAGTACTTC. Protein sequence: CSVEALGSQETQYF. Using reference TRBV29-1 and TRBJ2-5 for the parts outside the CDR3, the full variable domain is SAVISQKPSRDICQRGTSLTIQCQVDSQVTMMFWYRQQPGQSLTLIATANQGSEATYESGFVIDKFPISRPNLTFSTLTVSNMSPEDSSIYLCSVEALGSQETQYFGPGTRLLVL.

The gene calls are TRBV29-1 and TRBJ2-1; 12 bases map to TRBD2. The CDR3 runs to 16 residues. Unmatched junction bases numbered 5, after V lost 4 bases and J lost 1 base. Germline values: CDR1 SQVTM, CDR2 ANQGSEA. The CDR3: CSVALAGGPSYNEQFF. CDR3 DNA: TGCAGCGTTGCCCTAGCGGGGGGGCCTTCCTACAATGAGCAGTTCTTC.

This clone was seen a handful of times. The rearrangement uses TRBV11-2 and TRBJ2-5; the D is unclear. Germline V gives CDR1 SGHAT, CDR2 FQNNGV. The CDR3 length is 16 residues. Trimming removed 1 base from V and 0 bases from J, with 12 bases in between. The chain's CDR3 is CASSLGERRYQETQYF. The CDR3 region has the DNA TGTGCCAGCAGCTTAGGAGAAAGACGTTACCAAGAGACCCAGTACTTC.

This clone was counted between two and nine times. V and J are TRBV19 and TRBJ2-7; the match to TRBD1 covers 9 bases. The CDR3 sequence is 14 residues long. With V trimmed by 6 bases and J by 3 bases, 6 bases remained unmatched. Per germline, CDR1 LNHDA and CDR2 SQIVND (reference sequence). CDR3 sequence reads: CASSLTGGDYEQYF. The CDR3, as DNA: TGTGCCAGTAGCTTGACAGGGGGAGACTACGAGCAGTACTTC.

This chain uses TRBV29-1 with TRBJ1-2; 8 nucleotides match TRBD1. Trimming cost V 3 bases and J 4 bases; bases outside gene matches: 4. CDR3 length: 13 amino acids. From germline, CDR1 is SQVTM and CDR2 ANQGSEA. The CDR3 DNA sequence: TGCAGCGTTGACAGACAGGGGAGCTATGGCTACACCTTC. It translates to CSVDRQGSYGYTF.

This rearrangement joins TRBV5-1 to TRBJ2-5, with TRBD2 identical over 11 bases. There are 16 residues in the CDR3. V dropped 4 bases and J dropped 0; count of bases not matched to a gene: 5. The germline CDR1 and CDR2 sequences are SGHRS and YFSETQ. The CDR3 DNA reads TGCGCCAGCAGCCAAGGGACTAGCGGTTACCAAGAGACCCAGTACTTC. It yields the protein CASSQGTSGYQETQYF.

Only a few counts were recorded for this clone. The V and J genes are TRBV29-1 and TRBJ2-1, with D maybe TRBD1 (5 bases). The ends were cut back, 5 bases at V and 8 bases at J, with 10 bases in the middle. The CDR3 loop spans 11 amino acids. The germline gives CDR1 SQVTM, CDR2 ANQGSEA. The CDR3 loop reads CSVPQGYEQFF. The CDR3 nucleotides read TGCAGCGTTCCCCAGGGTTATGAGCAGTTCTTC.

The chain is built from TRBV27 and TRBJ1-5; no definite D call. CDR3 length: 12 amino acids. Trimming took 8 bases from V and 0 from J, leaving 5 bases between them. The germline CDR1 and CDR2 sequences are MNHEY and SMNVEV (reference sequence). CDR3 coding DNA: TGTGCCAGCTGGGATAGCAATCAGCCCCAGCATTTT. Protein sequence: CASWDSNQPQHF.

The rearrangement uses TRBV7-8 and TRBJ2-5; D unresolved. Germline-derived CDR1 and CDR2 are SGHVS and FQNEAQ. V was shortened by 1 base and J by 8 bases, with 8 bases between the two germline ends. The CDR3 spans 12 residues. Here the CDR3 reads CASSLGAFTQYF. The CDR3 DNA reads as TGTGCCAGCAGCTTAGGTGCCTTCACCCAGTACTTC. The variable domain in full, completed from reference TRBV7-8 and TRBJ2-5, reads GAGVSQSPRYKVAKRGQDVALRCDPISGHVSLFWYQQALGQGPEFLTYFQNEAQLDKSGLPSDRFFAERPEGSVSTLKIQRTQQEDSAVYLCASSLGAFTQYFGPGTRLLVL.

The chain carries TRBV29-1 and TRBJ1-3, with 8 nucleotides matching TRBD1. The J segment lost 0 bases and the V segment lost 2 bases, leaving 3 bases of the junction unmatched. Germline assignment: CDR1 SQVTM and CDR2 ANQGSEA. The CDR3 sequence is 15 residues long. The CDR3 DNA reads TGCAGCGTTGAATCTGGGACAGGCTCTGGAAACACCATATATTTT. Its protein is CSVESGTGSGNTIYF.

This clone was observed a handful of times. Other DNA sequences in the same sample also yield this CDR3. The chain couples TRBV27 to TRBJ2-3; D call uncertain. In germline, CDR1 is MNHEY, CDR2 SMNVEV (reference sequence). The V end lost 3 bases, the J end lost 0 bases, and 4 bases lay between the germline ends. The CDR3 spans 13 residues. The CDR3 region has the DNA TGTGCCAGCAGTTTTGGGAGCACAGATACGCAGTATTTT. It translates to CASSFGSTDTQYF.

The chain employs TRBV29-1 and TRBJ2-3; D is perhaps TRBD1 (5 bases). Germline values: CDR1 SQVTM, CDR2 ANQGSEA. The length of the CDR3 is 10 residues. The V gene lost 6 bases and the J gene lost 6 bases, with 7 bases spanning the gap. CDR3 region: CSVRVDTQYF. In DNA form, the CDR3 reads TGCAGCGTCAGGGTGGATACGCAGTATTTT.

The V gene is TRBV29-1, the J gene TRBJ2-7, with 7 bases lining up with TRBD1. This CDR3 contains 11 residues. Germline V CDR1 and CDR2: SQVTM, ANQGSEA. The V and J ends lost 6 bases and 6 bases, in that order; junction bases with no gene match: 5. The CDR3 region has the DNA TGCAGCGTACAGGGGTCGCGCGAGCAGTACTTC. It translates to CSVQGSREQYF.

This chain joins TRBV5-1 and TRBJ1-2, with D possibly matching TRBD1 (6 bases). CDR1 is SGHRS, CDR2 YFSETQ, per germline. V lost 0 bases, J lost 5 bases, and 14 bases lay in between. CDR3 size: 15 residues. The CDR3 loop reads CASSLETGTLYGYTF. As DNA, the CDR3 is TGCGCCAGCAGCTTGGAAACAGGGACTTTATATGGCTACACCTTC.

The V and J genes are TRBV13 and TRBJ2-5, with D perhaps TRBD2 (5 bases). Germline CDR1 and CDR2: PRHDT and FYEKMQ (reference sequence). The V end lost 3 bases, the J end lost 5 bases, and 13 bases lay between the germline ends. CDR3 length equals 14 residues. The DNA for the CDR3 is TGTGCCAGCAGCTTCAGCGGCCTGGGGGAGACCCAGTACTTC. Its translation: CASSFSGLGETQYF.

This clone has a handful of counts. The chain carries TRBV13 and TRBJ2-3; no firm D call. Germline lookup yields CDR1 PRHDT and CDR2 FYEKMQ (reference sequence). V lost 4 bases and J lost 2, with 13 bases in between. The CDR3 has 15 amino acids. This CDR3 reads CASSSSNGSTDTQYF. DNA for the CDR3: TGTGCCAGCAGCTCCTCCAACGGATCCACAGATACGCAGTATTTT.

This clone came up a few times. The rearrangement links TRBV29-1 to TRBJ2-5, with D possibly being TRBD1 or TRBD2 (5 bases each). The CDR3 length is 12 residues. Trimming pared 6 bases from V and 9 bases from J, leaving 17 bases between. Germline loops: CDR1 SQVTM, CDR2 ANQGSEA. CDR3: CSVPGTLGAQYF. The CDR3 nucleotides are TGCAGCGTCCCCGGGACCTTGGGGGCCCAGTACTTC.

The rearrangement joins TRBV7-9 to TRBJ2-4; the D gene could be TRBD1 or TRBD2 (5 bases each). Trimming took 5 bases from V and 8 from J, leaving 13 bases between them. The V gene's germline CDR1 is SEHNR and CDR2 FQNEAQ (reference sequence). The CDR3 has 13 residues. In DNA, the CDR3 is TGTGCCAGCAGCCCCTCCGGGACGGACATTCAGTACTTC. This encodes CASSPSGTDIQYF.

The chain recombines TRBV4-3 with TRBJ1-2, with no clear D. Germline CDR1 is LGHNA and CDR2 is YSLEER. Trimming pared 0 bases from V and 7 bases from J, leaving 12 bases between. This CDR3 has 14 residues. The CDR3 DNA reads TGCGCCAGCAGCCAAGAACACAATGGGGTTGGCTACACCTTC. It translates to CASSQEHNGVGYTF.

The table lists this clone with a few counts. The chain couples TRBV30 to TRBJ1-1; 7 bases are a match to TRBD1. The CDR3 is 14 amino acids. The germline V gene has CDR1 GTSNPN and CDR2 SVGIG (reference sequence). J gave up 1 base and V 5 bases, and 7 bases lay outside the gene matches. CDR3 residues: CAWVFDRANTEAFF. CDR3 sequence (DNA): TGTGCCTGGGTTTTCGACAGGGCGAACACTGAAGCTTTCTTT.